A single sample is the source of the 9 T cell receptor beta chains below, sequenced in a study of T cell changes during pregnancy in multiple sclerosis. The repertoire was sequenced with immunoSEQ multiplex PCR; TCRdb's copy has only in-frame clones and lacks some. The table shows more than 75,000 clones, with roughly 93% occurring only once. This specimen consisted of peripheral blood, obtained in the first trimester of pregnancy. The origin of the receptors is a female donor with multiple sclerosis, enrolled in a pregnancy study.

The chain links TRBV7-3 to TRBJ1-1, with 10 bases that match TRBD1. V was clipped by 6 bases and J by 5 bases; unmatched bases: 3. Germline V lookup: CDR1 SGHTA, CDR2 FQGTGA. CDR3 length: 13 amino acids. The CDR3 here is CASSRQGATEAFF. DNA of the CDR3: TGTGCCAGCAGTCGACAGGGGGCAACTGAAGCTTTCTTT. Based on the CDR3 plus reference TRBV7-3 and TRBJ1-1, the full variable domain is GAGVSQTPSNKVTEKGKYVELRCDPISGHTALYWYRQSLGQGPEFLIYFQGTGAADDSGLPNDRFFAVRPEGSVSTLKIQRTERGDSAVYLCASSRQGATEAFFGQGTRLTVV.

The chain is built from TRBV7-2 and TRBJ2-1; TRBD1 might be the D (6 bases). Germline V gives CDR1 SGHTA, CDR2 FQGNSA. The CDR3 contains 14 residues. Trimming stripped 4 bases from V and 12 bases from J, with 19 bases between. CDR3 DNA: TGTGCCAGCAGCTCCACCCGGGACAAAGTAGTGCAGTTCTTC. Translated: CASSSTRDKVVQFF.

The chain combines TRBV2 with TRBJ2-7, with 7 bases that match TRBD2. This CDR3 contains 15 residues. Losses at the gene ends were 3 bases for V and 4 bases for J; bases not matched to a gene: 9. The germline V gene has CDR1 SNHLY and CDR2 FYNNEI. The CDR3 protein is CASSEAGGRKYEQYF. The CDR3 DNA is TGTGCCAGCAGTGAGGCGGGCGGGAGAAAGTACGAGCAGTACTTC.

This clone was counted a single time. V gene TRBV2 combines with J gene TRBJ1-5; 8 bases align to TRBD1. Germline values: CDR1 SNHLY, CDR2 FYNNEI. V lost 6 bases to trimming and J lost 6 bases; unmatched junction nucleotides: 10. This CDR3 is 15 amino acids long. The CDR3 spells CASSLDRGGPQPQHF. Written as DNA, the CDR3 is TGTGCCAGCAGCCTAGACAGGGGAGGGCCTCAGCCCCAGCATTTT.

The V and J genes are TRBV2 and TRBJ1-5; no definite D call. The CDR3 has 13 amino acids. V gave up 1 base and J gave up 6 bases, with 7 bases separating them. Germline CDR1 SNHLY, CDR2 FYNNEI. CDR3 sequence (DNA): TGTGCCAGCAGTGAAGAACAGATTCAGCCCCAGCATTTT. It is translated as CASSEEQIQPQHF.

CDR3 DNA sequence: TGTGCCAGCAGCCAAGATGGCAGGGGCCATCAGCCCCAGCATTTT. This gives the protein CASSQDGRGHQPQHF. The chain carries TRBV4-2 and TRBJ1-5; D is perhaps TRBD1 (6 bases). CDR1 is LGHNA, CDR2 YNFKEQ, per germline. Trimming pared 0 bases from V and 5 bases from J, leaving 11 bases between. The length of the CDR3 is 15 residues.

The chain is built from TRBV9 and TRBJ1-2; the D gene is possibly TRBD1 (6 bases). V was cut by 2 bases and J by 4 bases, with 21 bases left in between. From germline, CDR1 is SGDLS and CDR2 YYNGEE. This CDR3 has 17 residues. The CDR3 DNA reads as TGTGCCAGCAGCGTTGGACAGACTAAATCTGGGGTCTATGGCTACACCTTC. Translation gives CASSVGQTKSGVYGYTF. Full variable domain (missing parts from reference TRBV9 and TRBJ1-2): DSGVTQTPKHLITATGQRVTLRCSPRSGDLSVYWYQQSLDQGLQFLIQYYNGEERAKGNILERFSAQQFPDLHSELNLSSLELGDSALYFCASSVGQTKSGVYGYTFGSGTRLTVV.

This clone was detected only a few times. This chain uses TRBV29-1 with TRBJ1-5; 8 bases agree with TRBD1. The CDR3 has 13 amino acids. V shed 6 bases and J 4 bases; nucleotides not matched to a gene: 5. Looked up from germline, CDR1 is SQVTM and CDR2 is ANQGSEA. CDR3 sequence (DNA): TGCAGCGTCCAAACAGGGGGGAATCAGCCCCAGCATTTT. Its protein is CSVQTGGNQPQHF.

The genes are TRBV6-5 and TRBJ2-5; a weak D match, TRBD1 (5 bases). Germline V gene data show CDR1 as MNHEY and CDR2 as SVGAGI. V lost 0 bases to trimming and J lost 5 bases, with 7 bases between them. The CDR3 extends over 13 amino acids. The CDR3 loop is CASSYSAGETQYF. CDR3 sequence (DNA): TGTGCCAGCAGTTACTCGGCAGGGGAGACCCAGTACTTC.